This T cell receptor beta chain comes out of a study of blood T cells in healthy people across ages. A second about 7 to 11 cycle PCR used barcoded and J-beta primers. TCRdb passed the 5' RACE reads through MiXCR, listing each CDR3 protein once. The sample lists about 800,000 distinct CDR3 sequences, around 25% seen once, with 3% to 4% in the top ten. This CDR3 spans 15 amino acids. Trimming took off 5 bases at V and 5 bases at J, with 18 bases between the two ends. Per the germline V gene, CDR1 is PRHDT and CDR2 is FYEKMQ (reference sequence). This clonotype was recorded at least ten times. The same specimen was also included in a second study, on T cells of mothers and their children. As reported in that work: Donors were a few healthy Caucasian mothers and their six children. Primer M1S, used in the second PCR, introduced sample barcodes and 2-4 random nucleotides. Reads obtained per mother exceeded 9.5 million TCR beta CDR3 reads, with a few million obtained per child.

The V gene is TRBV13, the J gene TRBJ2-5; a weak D match, TRBD2 (7 bases). The source material was blood. The TCR originated in a boy aged 10-17 years in good health. The CDR3 sequence is CASSLSGGGGETQYF. In nucleotides, the CDR3 is TGTGCCAGCAGCCTTAGCGGTGGCGGGGGCGAGACCCAGTACTTC.